This TCR beta chain was found in a study of cytomegalovirus exposure and HLA in healthy donors. Study-wide results and caveats: Later on, an analysis tied around 17,000 TCR beta sequences to HLA alleles at 0.05 false discovery rate. Segments of the TCR beta V type were, in most cases, productive about 87% or about 30% of the time in an earlier analysis. Common viral pathogens (according to a later analysis) appeared linked to several of the most significant clusters. It was taken for granted in presence/absence analyses that sequencing depth across donors was roughly uniform.

The PCR was carried out with 60 Vbeta primers and 13 Jbeta primers. The repertoire was sequenced with immunoSEQ multiplex PCR; TCRdb's copy has only in-frame clones and lacks some. Of 85,000 to 120,000 clones listed, roughly 80% are singletons. Notes on this clone: Its antigen is as yet unknown.

The CDR3 runs 17 residues. V shed 4 bases and J 3 bases; nucleotides not matched to a gene: 6. CDR1 is LNHDA and CDR2 is SQIVND in the germline V gene (reference sequence). The sample taken for sequencing was PBMCs. The sequence was collected from a male donor in good health and CMV-seropositive. This rearrangement joins TRBV19 to TRBJ2-4; 13 nucleotides line up with TRBD2. The CDR3 DNA follows: TGTGCCAGTAGTACAGGGACTAGCGGGACGGGCAAAAACATTCAGTACTTC. Protein: CASSTGTSGTGKNIQYF.